This TCR beta chain was captured by sequencing in a study of CD8+CD57+ T cells in acquired aplastic anemia. The wider study: Mean yield of DNA from sorted CD4+ and CD8+ cells was 2.5 to 4 ug. Regarding the study as a whole: A significant difference in CD8+ Simpson's diversity between patients and controls was not found. The number of CD8+ CDR3 sequences shared by patients and controls was around 30.

According to the study, genomic DNA was the template for TCR beta VDJ and CDR3 profiling. TCRdb re-analysed the reads in MiXCR, keeping a single row per CDR3 protein. The data hold around 500,000 distinct CDR3 sequences, with 25% to 40% observed a single time. CD8+CD57+ cell expansion, shown by flow cytometry, had occurred in the patients selected for sequencing. The cohort consisted entirely of patients having severe acquired aplastic anemia. In its sample, this clonotype was seen many times. Its antigen is not known. Germline V gene sequence: CDR1 LNHNV, CDR2 YYDKDF (reference sequence). The ends were cut back, 1 base at V and 4 bases at J, with 23 bases in the middle. This CDR3 contains 18 residues.

The chain recombines TRBV15 with TRBJ2-7, with D unclear. This clonotype was obtained from a human donor with aplastic anemia. Sequencing was carried out using sorted CD4+, CD8+, or CD8+CD57+ T cells (not recorded which) from PBMCs. The CDR3 DNA reads as TGTGCCACCAGCAGAGTTTTTGGCCTCGGCAACTCAGATTACGAGCAGTACTTC. Translated, it gives CATSRVFGLGNSDYEQYF.